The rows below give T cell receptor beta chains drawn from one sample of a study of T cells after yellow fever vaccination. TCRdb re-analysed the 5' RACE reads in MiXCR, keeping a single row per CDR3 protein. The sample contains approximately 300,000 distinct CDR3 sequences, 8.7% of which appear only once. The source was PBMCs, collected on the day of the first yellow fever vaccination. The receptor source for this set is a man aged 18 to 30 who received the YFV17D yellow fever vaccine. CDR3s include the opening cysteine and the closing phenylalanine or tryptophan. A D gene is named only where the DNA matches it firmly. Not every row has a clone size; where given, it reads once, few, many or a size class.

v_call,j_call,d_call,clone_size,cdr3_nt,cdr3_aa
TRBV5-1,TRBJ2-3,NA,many,TGCGCCAGCAGCTTGTTGGGGGCCTCTAGCACAGATACGCAGTATTTT,CASSLLGASSTDTQYF
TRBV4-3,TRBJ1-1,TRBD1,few,TGCGCCAGCAGCAGGACAGGGGGGAACACTGAAGCTTTCTTT,CASSRTGGNTEAFF
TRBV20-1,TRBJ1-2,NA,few,TGCAGTGCTAGAGCGTCTGCCAGGAGGGGCTACACCTTC,CSARASARRGYTF
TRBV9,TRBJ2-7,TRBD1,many,TGTGCCAGCAGCGCAGAGGGACAGCGCGAGCAGTACTTC,CASSAEGQREQYF
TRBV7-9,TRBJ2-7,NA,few,TGTGCCAGCAGCTTTCTGGCCTACGAGCAGTACTTC,CASSFLAYEQYF
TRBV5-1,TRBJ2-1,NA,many,TGCGCCAGCATGGAGGACTCCTACAATGAGCAGTTCTTC,CASMEDSYNEQFF
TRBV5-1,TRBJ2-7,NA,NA,TGCGCCAGCAGCTTTGGGGGGACCTACGAGCAGAACTTC,CASSFGGTYEQNF
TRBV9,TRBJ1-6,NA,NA,TGTGCCAGCAATGAGCGCGGACAGTATAATTCACCCCTCCACTTT,CASNERGQYNSPLHF
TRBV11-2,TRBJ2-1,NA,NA,TGTGCCAGCAGTCGAACACTGAGCTCCTACAATGAGCAGTTCTTC,CASSRTLSSYNEQFF
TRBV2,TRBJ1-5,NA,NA,TGTGCCAGCAGTCTGAACCCCTTGGCAGTTCAGCCGGGGAATCAGCCCCAGCATTTT,CASSLNPLAVQPGNQPQHF
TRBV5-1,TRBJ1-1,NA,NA,TGCGCCAGCAGCTTCGAGGGGGGAGGCACTGAAGCTTTCTTT,CASSFEGGGTEAFF
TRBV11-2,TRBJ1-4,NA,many,TGTGCCAGCAGACCACCGGGACGGAGTAATGAAAAACTGTTTTTT,CASRPPGRSNEKLFF
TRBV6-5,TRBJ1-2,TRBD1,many,TGTGCCAGCAGTTACTCGGTACTCGAGGGACAGATCTATGGCTACACCTTC,CASSYSVLEGQIYGYTF
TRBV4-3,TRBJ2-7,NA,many,TGCGCCAGCAGCCGTCTAAGGGAGAGCTCCTACGAGCAGTACTTC,CASSRLRESSYEQYF
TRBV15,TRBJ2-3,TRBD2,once,TGTGCCACCAGCACTGGGGGGGGCACAGATACGCAGTATTTT,CATSTGGGTDTQYF
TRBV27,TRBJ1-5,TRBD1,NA,TGTGCCAGCAGTACAGGGGTTCGCAATCAGCCCCAGCATTTT,CASSTGVRNQPQHF
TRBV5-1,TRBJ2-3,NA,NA,TGCGCCAGCAGCGATGGGACTTCCTCTACAGATACGCAGTATTTT,CASSDGTSSTDTQYF
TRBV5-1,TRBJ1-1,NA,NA,TGCGCCAGCAGCGTCGGACAGTTGAACACTGAAGCTTTCTTT,CASSVGQLNTEAFF
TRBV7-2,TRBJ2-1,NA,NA,TGTGCCAGCAGTCACGGACAGGGCGGGGGGAGATACAATGAGCAGTTCTTC,CASSHGQGGGRYNEQFF
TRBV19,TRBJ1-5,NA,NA,TGTGCCAGTAGTAAGGAACGGGGGAGCAATCAGCCCCAGCATTTT,CASSKERGSNQPQHF
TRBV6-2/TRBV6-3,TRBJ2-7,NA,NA,TGTGCCAGCACCCAAGCTGGGGGCTACGAGCAGTACTTC,CASTQAGGYEQYF
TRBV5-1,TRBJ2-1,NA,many,TGCGCCAGCAGCTTGGCGTATTCTGCCGGAAATGAGCAGTTCTTC,CASSLAYSAGNEQFF
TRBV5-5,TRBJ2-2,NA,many,TGTGCCAGCAGCTTGTGGGTCACCGGGGAGCTGTTTTTT,CASSLWVTGELFF
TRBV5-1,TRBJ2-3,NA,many,TGCGCCAGCAGCTCGGGGGGACAGCTCACAGATACGCAGTATTTT,CASSSGGQLTDTQYF
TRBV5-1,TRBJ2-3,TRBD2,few,TGCGCCAGCAGCTTGGCGCCTAGCGGGGGGGATACGCAGTATTTT,CASSLAPSGGDTQYF
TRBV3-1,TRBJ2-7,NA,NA,TGTGCCAGCAGCCACTCTAGGGCAGGGACCGGCTTCGAGCAGTACTTC,CASSHSRAGTGFEQYF